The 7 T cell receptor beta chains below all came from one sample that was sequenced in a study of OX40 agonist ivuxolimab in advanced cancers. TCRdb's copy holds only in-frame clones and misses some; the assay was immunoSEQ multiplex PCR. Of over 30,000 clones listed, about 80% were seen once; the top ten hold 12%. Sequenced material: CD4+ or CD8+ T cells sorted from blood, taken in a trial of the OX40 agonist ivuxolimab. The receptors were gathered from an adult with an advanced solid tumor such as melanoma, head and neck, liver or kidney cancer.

The CDR3 is CASSLKQGIEYSNQPQHF. The CDR3 DNA sequence: TGTGCCAGCAGCTTAAAACAGGGGATCGAATATAGCAATCAGCCCCAGCATTTT. This chain links TRBV11-2 with TRBJ1-5; 7 bases agree with TRBD1. Germline V gene sequence: CDR1 SGHAT, CDR2 FQNNGV. The CDR3 consists of 18 residues. After removal of 2 bases from V and 0 bases from J, the junction contained 10 bases not matched to a gene. The variable domain in full, with the rest retrieved from reference TRBV11-2 and TRBJ1-5, is EAGVAQSPRYKIIEKRQSVAFWCNPISGHATLYWYQQILGQGPKLLIQFQNNGVVDDSQLPKDRFSAERLKGVDSTLKIQPAKLEDSAVYLCASSLKQGIEYSNQPQHFGDGTRLSIL.

The CDR3 protein is CASSASGDQETQYF. Written as DNA, the CDR3 is TGTGCCAGCAGCGCTTCGGGAGACCAAGAGACCCAGTACTTC. This chain joins TRBV7-9 and TRBJ2-5, with D possibly matching TRBD2 (6 bases). V dropped 5 bases and J dropped 0 bases, with 10 bases sitting between them. Looked up from germline, CDR1 is SEHNR and CDR2 is FQNEAQ (reference sequence). The CDR3 covers 14 residues. Full variable domain (outside the CDR3, taken from reference TRBV7-9 and TRBJ2-5): DTGVSQNPRHKITKRGQNVTFRCDPISEHNRLYWYRQTLGQGPEFLTYFQNEAQLEKSRLLSDRFSAERPKGSFSTLEIQRTEQGDSAMYLCASSASGDQETQYFGPGTRLLVL.

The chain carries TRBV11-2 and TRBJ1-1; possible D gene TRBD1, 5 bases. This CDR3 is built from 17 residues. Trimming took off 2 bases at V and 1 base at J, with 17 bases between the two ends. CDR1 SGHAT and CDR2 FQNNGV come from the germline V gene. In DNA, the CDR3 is TGTGCCAGCAGCTTATTCAGGGACGGCCGGGAGAACACTGAAGCTTTCTTT. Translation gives CASSLFRDGRENTEAFF.

CDR3 in DNA: TGTGCCTGGAGGGGGGATACCTACGAGCAGTACTTC. It encodes CAWRGDTYEQYF. J is TRBJ2-7 and V is TRBV30; the D gene could be TRBD1 or TRBD2 (5 bases each). The V end lost 3 bases, the J end lost 2 bases, and 8 bases lay between the germline ends. The germline V gene encodes CDR1 GTSNPN and CDR2 SVGIG (reference sequence). The CDR3 is 12 residues long. The variable domain in full, completed from reference TRBV30 and TRBJ2-7, reads SQTIHQWPATLVQPVGSPLSLECTVEGTSNPNLYWYRQAAGRGLQLLFYSVGIGQISSEVPQNLSASRPQDRQFILSSKKLLLSDSGFYLCAWRGDTYEQYFGPGTRLTVT.

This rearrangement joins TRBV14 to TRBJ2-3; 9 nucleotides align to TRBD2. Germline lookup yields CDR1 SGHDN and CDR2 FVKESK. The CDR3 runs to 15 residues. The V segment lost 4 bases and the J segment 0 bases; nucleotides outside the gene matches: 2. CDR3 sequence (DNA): TGTGCCAGCAGCCTAACTAGCGGGAGCACAGATACGCAGTATTTT. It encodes CASSLTSGSTDTQYF.

CDR3 region: CASKIGKGPNYGYTF. Here the CDR3 DNA reads TGTGCCAGCAAGATCGGAAAGGGCCCTAACTATGGCTACACCTTC. J is TRBJ1-2 and V is TRBV6-5; D remains unclear. V was shortened by 7 bases and J by 0 bases, with 15 bases between the two germline ends. The CDR3 sequence is 15 residues long. Germline V gives CDR1 MNHEY, CDR2 SVGAGI.

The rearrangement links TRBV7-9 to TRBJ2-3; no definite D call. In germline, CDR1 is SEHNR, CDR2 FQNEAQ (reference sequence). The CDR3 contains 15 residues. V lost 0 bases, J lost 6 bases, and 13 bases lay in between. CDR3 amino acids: CASSLAYGVSDTQYF. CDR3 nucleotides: TGTGCCAGCAGCTTAGCGTATGGGGTAAGCGATACGCAGTATTTT. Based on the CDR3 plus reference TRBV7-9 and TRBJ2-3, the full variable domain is DTGVSQNPRHKITKRGQNVTFRCDPISEHNRLYWYRQTLGQGPEFLTYFQNEAQLEKSRLLSDRFSAERPKGSFSTLEIQRTEQGDSAMYLCASSLAYGVSDTQYFGPGTRLTVL.